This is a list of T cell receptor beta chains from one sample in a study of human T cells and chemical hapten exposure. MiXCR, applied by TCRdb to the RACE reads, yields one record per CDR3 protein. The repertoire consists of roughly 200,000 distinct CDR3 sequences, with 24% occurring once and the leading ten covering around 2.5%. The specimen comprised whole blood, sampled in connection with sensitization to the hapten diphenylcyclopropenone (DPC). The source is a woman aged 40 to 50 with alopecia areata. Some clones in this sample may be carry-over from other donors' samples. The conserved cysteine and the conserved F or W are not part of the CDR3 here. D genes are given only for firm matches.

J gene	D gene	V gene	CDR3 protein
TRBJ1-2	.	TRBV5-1	ASSSGGVGYGYT
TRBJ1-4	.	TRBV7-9	ASSLRRAQGEKLF
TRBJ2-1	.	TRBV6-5	ASSYHSSNEQF
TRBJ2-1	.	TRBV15	ATSRVGGGRINEQF
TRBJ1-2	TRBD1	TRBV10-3	AIRVDRGRDYGYT
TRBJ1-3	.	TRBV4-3	ASSRIEMGVISGNTIY
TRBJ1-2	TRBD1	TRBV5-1	ASSLEQAGGMRGYT
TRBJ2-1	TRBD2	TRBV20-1	SARDPSGRELNEQF
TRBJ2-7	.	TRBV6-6	ASSPGYYEQY
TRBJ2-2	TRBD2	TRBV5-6	ASSPVSRTSSYRTGELF
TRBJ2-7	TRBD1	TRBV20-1	SAKPDRGRTYEQY
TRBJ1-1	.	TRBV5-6	ASSLAPGLMNTEAF
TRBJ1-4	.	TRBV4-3	ASSQESYRDEKLF
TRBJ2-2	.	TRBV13	ASSLVAGNTGELF
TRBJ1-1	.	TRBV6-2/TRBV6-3	ASRPKTERNTEAF
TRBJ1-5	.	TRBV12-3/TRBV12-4	ASGLGGPKQPQH
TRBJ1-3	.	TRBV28	ASSVRGSGNTIY
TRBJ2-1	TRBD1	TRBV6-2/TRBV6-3	ASSLYRGTEQF
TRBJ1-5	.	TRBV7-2	ASSFQRSNQPQH
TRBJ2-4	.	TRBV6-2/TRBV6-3	ASSYGGLRNIQY
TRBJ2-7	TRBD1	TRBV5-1	ASSYGQGATEQY
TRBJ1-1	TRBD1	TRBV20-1	SAQTGGVNTEAF
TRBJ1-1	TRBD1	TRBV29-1	SVVWDRVNTEAF
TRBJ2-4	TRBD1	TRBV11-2	ASSLGTTGGVAKNIQY
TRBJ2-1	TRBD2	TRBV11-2	ASSSPGSGRYSSYNEQF
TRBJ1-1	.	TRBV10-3	AISESARGEAF